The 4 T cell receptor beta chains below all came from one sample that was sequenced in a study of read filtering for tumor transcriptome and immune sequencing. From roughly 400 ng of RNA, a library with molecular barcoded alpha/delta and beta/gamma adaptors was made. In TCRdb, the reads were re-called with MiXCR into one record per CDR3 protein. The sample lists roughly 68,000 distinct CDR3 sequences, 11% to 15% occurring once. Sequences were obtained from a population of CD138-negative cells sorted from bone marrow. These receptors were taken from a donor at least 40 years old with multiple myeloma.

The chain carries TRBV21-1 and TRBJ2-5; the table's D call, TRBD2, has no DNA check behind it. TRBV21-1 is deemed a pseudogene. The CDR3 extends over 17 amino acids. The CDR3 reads CASSAPRSAGGEGTQYF. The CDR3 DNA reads TGTGCCAGCAGCGCTCCTCGGTCAGCGGGAGGCGAAGGGACCCAGTACTTC.

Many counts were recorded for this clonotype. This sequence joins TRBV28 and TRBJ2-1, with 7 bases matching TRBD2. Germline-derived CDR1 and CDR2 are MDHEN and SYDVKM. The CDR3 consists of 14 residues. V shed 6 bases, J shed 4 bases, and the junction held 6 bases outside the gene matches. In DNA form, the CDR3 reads TGTGCCAGCAGCCCTAGCGGAGTTTACAATGAGCAGTTCTTC. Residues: CASSPSGVYNEQFF.

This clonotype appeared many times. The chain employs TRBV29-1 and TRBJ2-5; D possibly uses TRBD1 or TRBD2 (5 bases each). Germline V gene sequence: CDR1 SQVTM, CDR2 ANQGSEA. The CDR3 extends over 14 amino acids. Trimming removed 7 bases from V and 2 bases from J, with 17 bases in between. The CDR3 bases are TGCAGCGCTGATGCCGGGACGGCACAAGAGACCCAGTACTTC. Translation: CSADAGTAQETQYF.

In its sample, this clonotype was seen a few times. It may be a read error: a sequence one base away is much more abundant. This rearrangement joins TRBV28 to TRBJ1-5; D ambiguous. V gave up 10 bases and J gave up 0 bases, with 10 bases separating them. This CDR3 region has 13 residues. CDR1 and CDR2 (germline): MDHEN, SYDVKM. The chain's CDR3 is CAIQSCSNQPQHF. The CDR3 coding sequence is TGTGCCATACAGAGCTGTAGCAATCAGCCCCAGCATTTT.